This passage covers 18 T cell receptor beta chains from one sample sequenced in a study of neurological immune-mediated disorders (dated by TCRdb to between 2018 and 2020). Libraries came from 5' RACE. TCRdb shows the sequencer as Illumina HiSeq 2500. TCRdb trimmed the raw reads at Q25, called clones with MiXCR and kept productive beta chains. Entries that share a CDR3 protein sequence are merged under the most common genes and DNA. Here the sample has about 59,000 distinct CDR3 sequences; roughly 4% occur a single time. Jointly, the top ten make up roughly 2% of the sample. Specimen: PBMCs. Receptors were obtained from a woman aged 45-60 years with multiple sclerosis.

Many counts were recorded for this clonotype. The chain uses TRBV20-1 and TRBJ1-3, with D possibly being TRBD1 (6 bases). The CDR3 covers 14 residues. The V end lost 0 bases, the J end lost 4 bases, and 10 bases lay between the germline ends. Per the germline V gene, CDR1 is DFQATT and CDR2 is SNEGSKA (reference sequence). DNA for the CDR3: TGCAGTGCTAGAGAAGGGGGATTCGGAAACACCATATATTTT. Translated, it gives CSAREGGFGNTIYF.

This clonotype showed up many times. The chain couples TRBV7-2 to TRBJ2-3, with D possibly TRBD2 on 6 matching bases. CDR3 length: 14 amino acids. Germline CDR1 is SGHTA and CDR2 is FQGNSA. The V end was cut by 5 bases, the J end by 2 bases, with 11 bases between. DNA of the CDR3: TGTGCCAGCAGCGCAATAGCGGCCACAGATACGCAGTATTTT. It is translated as CASSAIAATDTQYF.

The sample holds many counts of this clonotype. The chain combines TRBV11-2 with TRBJ1-2; 10 bases are a match to TRBD1. CDR1 is SGHAT, CDR2 FQNNGV, per germline. The ends lost 5 bases at V and 8 bases at J; junction bases unmatched: 5. The CDR3 is 13 residues long. CDR3 coding DNA: TGTGCCAGCAGCCTAGGGACAGGGGACGGCTACACCTTC. Protein: CASSLGTGDGYTF.

This clonotype was counted at least ten times. The chain joins TRBV10-3 to TRBJ2-7, with 10 bases aligning to TRBD2. CDR3 length equals 16 residues. V was clipped by 4 bases and J by 6 bases; unmatched bases: 12. Germline lookup yields CDR1 ENHRY and CDR2 SYGVKD. For the CDR3, the DNA is TGTGCCATCAGTGGAGTGGGGGAAGGGACTAGCGCCGAGCAGTACTTC. Protein: CAISGVGEGTSAEQYF.

This clonotype was seen repeatedly, ten times or more. V is TRBV5-1 and J is TRBJ2-7, with no clear D. The CDR3 totals 13 residues. V shed 6 bases and J shed 4 bases, with 14 bases lying between them. Germline CDR1 SGHRS, CDR2 YFSETQ. Here the CDR3 reads CASKQDPPYEQYF. The CDR3 DNA reads TGCGCCAGCAAACAAGACCCCCCTTACGAGCAGTACTTC.

On this clonotype: One end of the junction varies from germline; a read error may be responsible. Here the CDR3 DNA reads TGTGCCAGCAGCTTCGGGACAGGGATGGATCAGCCCCAGAATTTT. Its protein is CASSFGTGMDQPQNF. The chain couples TRBV7-2 to TRBJ1-5, with TRBD1 matching 9 bases. The CDR3 is made up of 15 amino acids. Germline V lookup: CDR1 SGHTA, CDR2 FQGNSA.

Many counts were recorded for this clonotype. V gene TRBV27 combines with J gene TRBJ2-7; D is uncertain. This CDR3 contains 16 residues. Germline V gene sequence: CDR1 MNHEY, CDR2 SMNVEV (reference sequence). The V gene lost 0 bases and the J gene lost 0 bases, with 12 bases spanning the gap. CDR3 residues: CASSLSLSGSSYEQYF. As DNA, the CDR3 is TGTGCCAGCAGTTTATCGTTGTCAGGCAGCTCCTACGAGCAGTACTTC.

This clonotype has ten or more counts. The genes are TRBV5-1 and TRBJ1-2; D might be TRBD1 (5 bases). Germline V CDR1 and CDR2: SGHRS, YFSETQ. CDR3 length: 18 residues. Trimming removed 1 base at V and 7 bases at J, with 26 bases between. DNA for the CDR3: TGCGCCAGCAGCTTGTCCCTGATCTCAGGGCTCCCCCCCTCTGGCTACACCTTC. Translated, it gives CASSLSLISGLPPSGYTF.

This clonotype was counted at least ten times. The chain carries TRBV29-1 and TRBJ2-1, with D uncertain. Germline assignment: CDR1 SQVTM and CDR2 ANQGSEA. CDR3 size: 13 residues. V was shortened by 2 bases and J by 9 bases, with 14 bases between the two germline ends. CDR3 in amino acids: CSVEWVVLAEQFF. DNA of the CDR3: TGCAGCGTTGAATGGGTGGTTCTGGCTGAGCAGTTCTTC.

This clonotype was observed at least ten times. The chain recombines TRBV20-1 with TRBJ1-6, with 8 bases aligning to TRBD1. Germline CDR1 and CDR2: DFQATT and SNEGSKA (reference sequence). V shed 0 bases, J shed 10 bases, and the junction held 5 bases outside the gene matches. This CDR3 is built from 14 residues. The chain's CDR3 is CSARDPTGDSPLHF. The CDR3 coding sequence is TGCAGTGCTAGAGACCCGACAGGGGACTCACCCCTCCACTTT.

The chain couples TRBV10-3 to TRBJ2-7, with D perhaps being TRBD1 or TRBD2 (6 bases each). Trimming removed 3 bases at V and 3 bases at J, with 9 bases between. Germline loops: CDR1 ENHRY, CDR2 SYGVKD. The length of the CDR3 is 13 residues. CDR3 bases: TGTGCCATCAGTGAAAGGGGGGTCTACGAGCAGTACTTC. As protein: CAISERGVYEQYF.

This clonotype was detected many times. The V call is TRBV5-1, the J call TRBJ1-5; D gene unclear. The CDR3 has 15 amino acids. CDR1 SGHRS and CDR2 YFSETQ come from the germline V gene. V gave up 4 bases and J gave up 2 bases, with 13 bases separating them. The chain's CDR3 is CASSPGEGGNQPQHF. CDR3 nucleotides: TGCGCCAGCAGCCCGGGTGAGGGTGGCAATCAGCCCCAGCATTTT.

As concerns this clonotype: A read error may be the cause here, since a much bigger clone is one base away. The chain recombines TRBV20-1 with TRBJ2-7, with D possibly being TRBD2 (7 bases). There are 13 residues in the CDR3. The V gene's germline CDR1 is DFQATT and CDR2 SNEGSKA (reference sequence). The CDR3 sequence is CSATGGQVNDQYF. Here the CDR3 DNA reads TGCAGTGCTACGGGGGGCCAGGTTAACGATCAGTACTTC.

This clonotype occurred many times. The gene calls are TRBV28 and TRBJ2-7, with TRBD2 matching over 12 bases. Germline CDR1 MDHEN, CDR2 SYDVKM. V lost 3 bases and J lost 4; bases outside the gene matches: 4. The CDR3 length is 15 residues. The DNA for the CDR3 is TGTGCCAGCAGTTTGCGGACTAGCGGGACTTACGAGCAGTACTTC. It yields the protein CASSLRTSGTYEQYF.

This clonotype came up many times. J is TRBJ1-5 and V is TRBV12-3 or TRBV12-4; the match to TRBD1 covers 7 bases. The CDR3 sequence is 17 residues long. Trimming cost V 1 base and J 5 bases; bases outside gene matches: 11. CDR3 region: CASSLGVGDSRYQPQHF. As DNA, the CDR3 is TGTGCCAGCAGTTTAGGCGTGGGGGACAGCCGCTATCAGCCCCAGCATTTT.

This clonotype was seen ten or more times. The chain links TRBV5-6 to TRBJ1-5; tentative D call: TRBD1 (5 bases). Germline values: CDR1 SGHDT, CDR2 YYEEEE. The germline V and J ends were trimmed by 2 bases and 1 base, with 13 bases remaining between them. There are 16 residues in the CDR3. The CDR3 DNA sequence: TGTGCCAGCAGCTTTCGGGGGGAGGTGAGCAATCAGCCCCAGCATTTT. As protein: CASSFRGEVSNQPQHF.

This clonotype showed up many times. This chain uses TRBV20-1 with TRBJ1-1; 8 nucleotides align to TRBD1. Per the germline V gene, CDR1 is DFQATT and CDR2 is SNEGSKA (reference sequence). V trimming: 0 bases; J trimming: 1 base; junction bases outside the gene matches: 1. There are 14 residues in the CDR3. The CDR3 coding sequence is TGCAGTGCTAGAGACACAGGGGGGAACACTGAAGCTTTCTTT. This codes for CSARDTGGNTEAFF.

This sequence joins TRBV7-8 and TRBJ2-7; 15 bases map to TRBD2. The CDR3 loop spans 17 amino acids. CDR1 and CDR2 from the germline V gene are SGHVS and FQNEAQ. Trimming removed 1 base from V and 5 bases from J; junction bases left unmatched: 6. The CDR3 DNA reads as TGTGCCAGCAGCTTAGGAGGGACTAGCGGGAGGTTTAACGAGCAGTACTTC. Encoded protein: CASSLGGTSGRFNEQYF. The full variable domain, its missing parts supplied by reference TRBV7-8 and TRBJ2-7, is GAGVSQSPRYKVAKRGQDVALRCDPISGHVSLFWYQQALGQGPEFLTYFQNEAQLDKSGLPSDRFFAERPEGSVSTLKIQRTQQEDSAVYLCASSLGGTSGRFNEQYFGPGTRLTVT.